These T cell receptor beta chains were read from a single sample in a study of cytomegalovirus exposure and HLA in healthy donors. The protocol was immunoSEQ multiplex PCR, while the TCRdb copy is restricted to in-frame clones and leaves out a portion. Of approximately 89,000 clones listed, 85% are singletons. Specimen: PBMCs. The source is a man aged 35 to 55 in good health and CMV-seropositive. CDR3s include the opening cysteine and the closing phenylalanine or tryptophan. The order of the fields is D gene, V gene, CDR3 length, CDR3 protein. A D gene is named only where the DNA matches it firmly.

. | TRBV14 | 13 | CASTRSGANVLTF
TRBD2 | TRBV13 | 14 | CASTRGGSTDTQYF
. | TRBV2 | 16 | CASSAQAGGAGYGYTF
TRBD2 | TRBV2 | 14 | CAKNSGSNTGELFF
TRBD1 | TRBV19 | 15 | CASKGQPFDGNTIYF
TRBD1 | TRBV5-1 | 15 | CASSLEQGNNSPLHF
TRBD1 | TRBV13 | 15 | CASSKPTGFTGELFF
. | TRBV28 | 14 | CASGLSTPGNTIYF
TRBD1 | TRBV7-9 | 15 | CASSLAQGARNEQFF
. | TRBV14 | 13 | CASSQDLGGEQYF
. | TRBV6-5 | 16 | CASSYGLQGRTYEQYF
TRBD1 | TRBV27 | 16 | CASSHSDRDAPNEQFF
TRBD2 | TRBV29-1 | 20 | CSVEVTSGGGSNFPTYEQYF
. | TRBV6-1 | 13 | CASSEQGNYGYTF
. | TRBV5-6 | 12 | CASSVKYSPLHF
TRBD1 | TRBV2 | 16 | CASSVLGQGARQPQHF
. | TRBV19 | 16 | CASRSRRELGTGELFF
TRBD1 | TRBV15 | 14 | CATSRSGGSAEAFF
. | TRBV28 | 15 | CASRRLLTSTGELFF
. | TRBV9 | 16 | CASSVAAFSETYEQYF
. | TRBV6-5 | 12 | CASYSRNYGYTF
. | TRBV5-6 | 18 | CASTQFTRQYNSYNEQFF
. | TRBV2 | 12 | CAGRTATYEQYF
TRBD1 | TRBV5-1 | 16 | CASSLTGVGGNTEAFF
. | TRBV13 | 12 | CASSQHEETQYF
. | TRBV21-1 | 15 | CASSTPAGGYYEQYF
. | TRBV5-4 | 13 | CASSAIHSYGYTF
TRBD1 | TRBV7-3 | 13 | CASSLARGHEQYF
TRBD2 | TRBV23-1 | 18 | CASSQSAPLAGAADTQYF
TRBD1 | TRBV7-9 | 16 | CASSLGQGMTWEKLFF
TRBD1 | TRBV5-1 | 13 | CASSRGTEETQYF